These 3 T cell receptor beta chains share one sample of origin, sequenced in a study of cytomegalovirus exposure and HLA in healthy donors. PCR was performed using 60 Vbeta and 13 Jbeta primers. Profiling relied on immunoSEQ multiplex PCR, and the TCRdb table lists in-frame clones only, not all of them. This table has some 130,000 clones, 77% appearing once. The sequenced sample was PBMCs. All receptors come from a male donor in good health and CMV-seropositive.

The V call is TRBV27, the J call TRBJ1-1, with D unresolved. CDR3 length: 13 amino acids. V was shortened by 3 bases and J by 11 bases, with 16 bases between the two germline ends. Germline CDR1 and CDR2: MNHEY and SMNVEV (reference sequence). The CDR3 DNA reads TGTGCCAGCAGTTTCGTTGGAGGGTCGTTCGCTTTCTTT. This codes for CASSFVGGSFAFF.

This rearrangement joins TRBV6-5 to TRBJ2-5; the match to TRBD2 covers 7 bases. With 8 bases clipped from V and 5 bases from J, the junction kept 5 bases outside the gene matches. The CDR3 totals 12 residues. CDR1 is MNHEY, CDR2 SVGAGI, per germline. This CDR3 reads CASSMGGETQYF. Written as DNA, the CDR3 is TGTGCCAGCTCAATGGGGGGGGAGACCCAGTACTTC.

The CDR3 loop is CASSLPALGQGVMNSPLHF. CDR3 DNA sequence: TGTGCCAGTAGTCTCCCCGCCCTGGGACAGGGGGTGATGAATTCACCCCTCCACTTT. The rearrangement joins TRBV19 to TRBJ1-6, with TRBD1 matching 11 bases. Germline CDR1 LNHDA, CDR2 SQIVND (reference sequence). The CDR3 extends over 19 amino acids. Trimming at V came to 5 bases and at J to 7 bases, leaving 16 bases not matched to a gene.